Each of the 2 T cell receptor beta chains below was sequenced from the same sample in a study of human T cells and chemical hapten exposure. TCRdb ran MiXCR on the RACE reads and lists one entry per CDR3 protein. The repertoire includes some 59,000 distinct CDR3 sequences, roughly 12% of them detected once, and 3% to 4.5% sits in the top ten. This sample's time point: pre-sensitization, week 0. Stated treatment: therapeutic diphenylcyclopropenone sensitization with weekly scalp DPC. Sequencing used whole blood, obtained in connection with sensitization to the hapten diphenylcyclopropenone (DPC). The receptors derive from a woman aged 40 to 50 with alopecia areata. Some clones in this sample may be carry-over from other donors' samples.

The V call is TRBV7-3, the J call TRBJ2-3, with D uncertain. Trimming left V 5 bases short and J 1 base short, with 10 bases between. There are 14 residues in the CDR3. The germline V gene encodes CDR1 SGHTA and CDR2 FQGTGA. DNA of the CDR3: TGTGCCAGCAGCCCGGACGGACGCACAGATACGCAGTATTTT. Amino acid sequence: CASSPDGRTDTQYF.

The chain employs TRBV4-3 and TRBJ2-6, with a possible D match to TRBD2 (6 bases). This CDR3 comprises 22 residues. V was pared by 1 base and J by 0 bases, with 25 bases between. CDR1 LGHNA and CDR2 YSLEER come from the germline V gene. Written as DNA, the CDR3 is TGCGCCAGCAGCCAAGTCCTCCCCAAGGGCGGGATGTGGGCCTCTGGGGCCAACGTCCTGACTTTC. Protein sequence: CASSQVLPKGGMWASGANVLTF.